A single sample gave rise to the 32 T cell receptor beta chains below, sequenced in a study of tumor-infiltrating lymphocytes in primary liver carcinoma. A constant-region primer served to make TCR beta cDNA from about 500 ng total RNA. Three nested multiplex PCR rounds, a slightly modified ARM-PCR method, built the TCR beta libraries. It was with TRBV1-TRBV30 forward primers and a C-beta reverse primer that the first two PCR rounds were run, at about 10 cycles each. TCRdb called the multiplex PCR reads again in MiXCR, with one record for every CDR3 protein. The sample has 300,000 to 350,000 distinct CDR3 sequences, around three fifths seen once. Germline DNA was also extracted, and blood RNA derived from unsorted whole blood. Sequencing used peripheral blood. The receptor set was obtained from a woman between 25 and 40 years old with primary liver carcinoma and hepatitis B virus infection.

This clonotype was recorded only once. A read error may explain this, as a much larger clone is one base away. The chain links TRBV12-3 or TRBV12-4 to TRBJ1-1, with D tentatively TRBD1 (5 bases). This CDR3 has 13 amino acids. CDR3 nucleotides: TGTGCCAGCTCCCGCCGGGGGAACAATGAAGCTTTCTTT. Encoded protein: CASSRRGNNEAFF.

CDR3 DNA sequence: TGCGCCAGCAGCCCCGAGACTAGCGGGAGTTGGAATGAGCAGTTCTTC. Translated, it gives CASSPETSGSWNEQFF. This rearrangement joins TRBV10-1 to TRBJ2-1, with TRBD2 identical over 12 bases. The CDR3 has 16 residues. With V trimmed by 6 bases and J by 7 bases, 10 bases remained unmatched. In germline, CDR1 is WNHNN, CDR2 SYGVQD (reference sequence).

This clonotype showed up many times. The chain carries TRBV29-1 and TRBJ2-1; TRBD2 might be the D (5 bases). Deletions cut 5 bases from V and 3 bases from J, with 11 bases between. The CDR3 is 13 residues long. Germline V CDR1 and CDR2: SQVTM, ANQGSEA. CDR3 bases: TGCAGCGTTCCAAGCGGCGTCTACAATGAGCAGTTCTTC. Protein product: CSVPSGVYNEQFF.

The J gene is TRBJ2-1, the V gene TRBV11-2; TRBD1 matches 10 bases. This CDR3 comprises 16 residues. Germline V gene lookup returns CDR1 SGHAT and CDR2 FQNNGV. Losses at the gene ends were 1 base for V and 6 bases for J; bases not matched to a gene: 6. CDR3 residues: CASSLVTGGRRNEQFF. In DNA form, the CDR3 reads TGTGCCAGCAGCTTAGTGACAGGGGGCCGTCGCAATGAGCAGTTCTTC.

As to this clonotype: A much larger clone lies one base from this, so it may be a read error. The conserved phenylalanine or tryptophan normally closing the CDR3 is absent here, so this likely arose from a read error. The genes are TRBV5-1 and TRBJ2-3, with 11 positions matching TRBD2. V shed 5 bases, J shed 4 bases, and the junction held 12 bases outside the gene matches. Per the germline V gene, CDR1 is SGHRS and CDR2 is YFSETQ. The CDR3 loop spans 17 amino acids. CDR3 coding DNA: TGCGCCAGCAGTCCGGGACTAGCGGCTGTTAGGGCAGATACGCAGTATTTG. The encoded protein is CASSPGLAAVRADTQYL.

The table lists this clonotype with a count of one. The final CDR3 position lacks the conserved phenylalanine or tryptophan, pointing to a likely read error. The V call is TRBV10-1, the J call TRBJ2-1; D is possibly TRBD1 or TRBD2 (6 bases each). The germline gives CDR1 WNHNN, CDR2 SYGVQD (reference sequence). The CDR3 is 12 residues long. V shed 4 bases and J shed 9 bases, with 10 bases lying between them. Written as DNA, the CDR3 is TGCGCCAGCAGTGGGGGGGCGGGTGAGCAGTTCTCG. This gives the protein CASSGGAGEQFS.

Notes on this clonotype: A much larger clone sits a single nucleotide away, making a read error possible. The chain has TRBV4-3 and TRBJ2-7; 9 bases align to TRBD1. This CDR3 contains 16 residues. Germline CDR1 is LGHNA and CDR2 is YSLEER. CDR3 region: CASSQTGTGSSCEQYF. The CDR3 coding sequence is TGCGCCAGCAGCCAAACCGGGACAGGGAGCTCCTGCGAGCAGTACTTC.

This clonotype was seen a handful of times. This chain connects TRBV12-3 or TRBV12-4 to TRBJ1-5; possible D gene TRBD1, 6 bases. The CDR3 runs 13 residues. V was pared by 5 bases and J by 6 bases, with 11 bases between. This CDR3 is CASSAQGRQPQHF. For the CDR3, the DNA is TGTGCCAGCAGTGCACAGGGACGTCAGCCCCAGCATTTT.

The chain recombines TRBV11-2 with TRBJ2-1; no reliable D call. Between the trimmed V and J ends, which lost 3 bases and 10 bases, there was a span of 13 bases. This CDR3 has 13 amino acids. Germline V gives CDR1 SGHAT, CDR2 FQNNGV. CDR3 residues: CASSLNSRSEQFF. DNA of the CDR3: TGTGCCAGCAGCTTGAATTCTCGATCCGAGCAGTTCTTC.

In its sample, this clonotype was seen a few times. The V and J genes are TRBV5-6 and TRBJ2-7; D could derive from TRBD1 or TRBD2 (5 bases each). The CDR3 sequence is 14 residues long. Deletions cut 2 bases from V and 6 bases from J, with 15 bases between. From germline, CDR1 is SGHDT and CDR2 YYEEEE. The CDR3 sequence is CASSFGTLNPEQYF. Written as DNA, the CDR3 is TGTGCCAGCAGCTTCGGGACGTTGAACCCCGAGCAGTACTTC.

With respect to this clonotype: A read error may explain this, as a much larger clone is one base away. The J gene is TRBJ1-1, the V gene TRBV6-6, with a tentative D call TRBD1 (6 bases). The CDR3 length is 15 residues. Germline assignment: CDR1 MNHNY and CDR2 SVGAGI (reference sequence). V was cut by 6 bases and J by 1 base, with 15 bases left in between. DNA of the CDR3: TGTGCCAGCAGCCGCCCGTCAGGGGCGAACACTGAAGCTTTCTTT. Translated: CASSRPSGANTEAFF.

With regard to this clonotype: Germline and junction disagree at one end, which may indicate a read error. The gene calls are TRBV6-5 and TRBJ2-1; 8 bases fit TRBD2. The CDR3 has 14 residues. Germline V gene data show CDR1 as MNHEY and CDR2 as SVGAGI. CDR3 nucleotide sequence: TGTGCCAGCGGTTACTCGGGAGGGTGGAATGAGCAGTTCTTC. This sequence encodes CASGYSGGWNEQFF.

In the case of this clonotype: A junction boundary mismatches the germline segment, possibly from a read error. V gene TRBV11-2 combines with J gene TRBJ2-1; possibly TRBD2 for D (5 bases). Germline V gives CDR1 SGHAT, CDR2 FQNNGV. This CDR3 comprises 15 residues. The chain's CDR3 is CAGSLMGSYYNEQFF. The DNA for the CDR3 is TGTGCCGGCAGCTTAATGGGGAGTTACTACAATGAGCAGTTCTTC.

Comment on this clonotype: Being one base from a much bigger clone, this may be a read error. This chain joins TRBV6-1 and TRBJ2-7; 12 bases line up with TRBD2. The junction had 11 bases not matched to a gene; V was cut back by 3 bases and J by 8 bases. The CDR3 totals 16 residues. The germline gives CDR1 MNHNS, CDR2 SASEGT. The DNA for the CDR3 is TGTGCCAGCAGTGAGACTAGCGGGAGCTTCTCATACAAGCAGTACTTC. Amino acids: CASSETSGSFSYKQYF.

This chain joins TRBV6-5 and TRBJ2-1; possibly TRBD1 for D (6 bases). This CDR3 has 16 amino acids. Trimming removed 6 bases from V and 4 bases from J, with 19 bases in between. CDR1 MNHEY and CDR2 SVGAGI come from the germline V gene. CDR3 nucleotide sequence: TGTGCCAGCAGCCAGGGGCGGACTTTGGTTTACAATGAGCAGTTCTTC. This translates into CASSQGRTLVYNEQFF.

The chain joins TRBV7-9 to TRBJ2-5; possible D gene TRBD2, 6 bases. The CDR3 contains 19 residues. Between the trimmed V and J ends, which lost 2 bases and 0 bases, there was a span of 22 bases. From germline, CDR1 is SEHNR and CDR2 FQNEAQ (reference sequence). CDR3 nucleotides: TGTGCCAGCAGCTTACCATTTTCCGGAAAGGGCGGGGACCAAGAGACCCAGTACTTC. This translates into CASSLPFSGKGGDQETQYF.

Comment on this clonotype: A much more abundant neighbour one base away suggests this may be a read error. J is TRBJ2-6 and V is TRBV4-1, with D possibly TRBD2 on 5 matching bases. V lost 3 bases, J lost 4 bases, and 16 bases lay in between. Germline-derived CDR1 and CDR2 are MGHRA and YSYEKL. The CDR3 runs to 17 residues. The CDR3 coding sequence is TGCGCCAGCAGCCACACTAGATCCAGCGCCGGGGCCAACGTCCTGACTTTC. Protein: CASSHTRSSAGANVLTF.

This clonotype was detected once. The rearrangement joins TRBV11-3 to TRBJ2-3, with D unresolved. V lost 7 bases, J lost 5 bases, and 10 bases lay in between. This CDR3 spans 12 amino acids. Germline values: CDR1 SGHNT, CDR2 YENEEA. Here the CDR3 DNA reads TGTGCCAGCAACTCCATACGAGATACGCAGTATTTT. Protein product: CASNSIRDTQYF. Drawing the rest from reference TRBV11-3 and TRBJ2-3, the complete variable domain is EAGVVQSPRYKIIEKKQPVAFWCNPISGHNTLYWYLQNLGQGPELLIRYENEEAVDDSQLPKDRFSAERLKGVDSTLKIQPAELGDSAVYLCASNSIRDTQYFGPGTRLTVL.

The chain combines TRBV6-5 with TRBJ2-7; TRBD1 aligns across 7 bases. Trimming took 6 bases from V and 5 from J; bases not matched to a gene: 13. The CDR3 runs to 15 residues. Germline-derived CDR1 and CDR2 are MNHEY and SVGAGI. DNA of the CDR3: TGTGCCAGCAGCCCACAGGGGTTCAGGGGCCACGAGCAGTACTTC. It is translated as CASSPQGFRGHEQYF.

The chain carries TRBV5-1 and TRBJ1-5, with 7 bases lining up with TRBD1. The length of the CDR3 is 15 residues. Germline loops: CDR1 SGHRS, CDR2 YFSETQ. Trimming cost V 0 bases and J 4 bases; bases outside gene matches: 4. The CDR3 DNA reads TGCGCCAGCAGCTTGGAGTACAGGGGAAATCAGCCCCAGCATTTT. Its translation is CASSLEYRGNQPQHF.

The CDR3 is CSARNRVYEQYF. CDR3 nucleotide sequence: TGCAGTGCTCGTAACAGGGTCTACGAGCAGTACTTC. This chain joins TRBV20-1 and TRBJ2-7, with D perhaps TRBD1 (6 bases). CDR3 size: 12 residues. Between the trimmed V and J ends, which lost 5 bases and 3 bases, there was a span of 11 bases. CDR1 and CDR2 from the germline V gene are DFQATT and SNEGSKA (reference sequence).

The chain recombines TRBV11-2 with TRBJ2-5; 7 bases are shared with TRBD1. Germline lookup yields CDR1 SGHAT and CDR2 FQNNGV. This CDR3 spans 15 amino acids. V was clipped by 5 bases and J by 7 bases; unmatched bases: 13. CDR3 DNA: TGTGCCAGCAGCCCAACCATTACAGGGGCTGGGACCCAGTACTTC. Protein sequence: CASSPTITGAGTQYF. Using reference TRBV11-2 and TRBJ2-5 for the parts outside the CDR3, the full variable domain is EAGVAQSPRYKIIEKRQSVAFWCNPISGHATLYWYQQILGQGPKLLIQFQNNGVVDDSQLPKDRFSAERLKGVDSTLKIQPAKLEDSAVYLCASSPTITGAGTQYFGPGTRLLVL.

The chain links TRBV4-3 to TRBJ1-1; a possible D gene is TRBD1 (5 bases). This CDR3 region has 15 residues. Germline V gene sequence: CDR1 LGHNA, CDR2 YSLEER. Deletions cut 0 bases from V and 8 bases from J, with 16 bases between. The DNA for the CDR3 is TGCGCCAGCAGCCAAGATTCCGCCAGGGTCTGGGAAGCTTTCTTT. Protein: CASSQDSARVWEAFF.

With regard to this clonotype: The CDR3 does not end in the conserved phenylalanine or tryptophan, so this is likely a read error. The J gene is TRBJ1-2, the V gene TRBV6-6; unclear D gene. The germline V gene encodes CDR1 MNHNY and CDR2 SVGAGI (reference sequence). With 5 bases removed from V and 0 bases from J, the gap between germline ends came to 13 bases. The CDR3 has 15 residues. The CDR3 sequence: CASSDYLRANYGYTL. CDR3 nucleotides: TGTGCCAGCAGTGATTACCTTAGGGCTAACTATGGCTACACCCTC.

Note on this clonotype: Since a much larger clone is just one base distant, this may be a read error. The V and J genes are TRBV29-1 and TRBJ2-4; D is possibly TRBD1 (7 bases). The CDR3 spans 13 residues. The germline CDR1 and CDR2 sequences are SQVTM and ANQGSEA. The V end was cut by 4 bases, the J end by 8 bases, with 15 bases between. CDR3 nucleotides: TGCAGCGTTGGGGGGGACAGAAAATACATTCAGTACTTC. Its translation: CSVGGDRKYIQYF.

Here the CDR3 reads CASSQDRAAKNIQYF. The CDR3 nucleotides are TGCGCCAGCAGCCAAGACAGGGCGGCCAAAAACATTCAGTACTTC. V gene TRBV4-1 combines with J gene TRBJ2-4; D may be TRBD1 (5 bases). The CDR3 covers 15 residues. In germline, CDR1 is MGHRA, CDR2 YSYEKL. Between the trimmed V and J ends, which lost 0 bases and 1 base, there was a span of 7 bases.

This clonotype was seen once. Since a much larger clone is just one base distant, this may be a read error. J is TRBJ1-1 and V is TRBV6-1; D is unclear. Trimming cost V 8 bases and J 0 bases, with 13 bases left between them. The CDR3 loop spans 14 amino acids. CDR1 MNHNS and CDR2 SASEGT come from the germline V gene. The CDR3 here is CASVKDGMNTEAFF. The CDR3 bases are TGTGCCAGCGTAAAGGACGGAATGAACACTGAAGCTTTCTTT.

This clonotype was recorded a few times. One end of the junction does not line up with germline, which may come from a read error. The CDR3, as DNA: TGTGTCAGCAGCTTAGGAGTAGGAGAGTTAAATGAGCAGTTCTTC. It translates to CVSSLGVGELNEQFF. The V call is TRBV11-2, the J call TRBJ2-1; no firm D call. The germline gives CDR1 SGHAT, CDR2 FQNNGV. CDR3 length equals 15 residues.

This chain joins TRBV6-1 and TRBJ2-7, with 8 bases lining up with TRBD1. The CDR3 has 13 residues. Losses at the gene ends were 4 bases for V and 12 bases for J; bases not matched to a gene: 11. The germline V gene encodes CDR1 MNHNS and CDR2 SASEGT. CDR3 bases: TGTGCCAGCAGTGCCAGCCGCTCAGGGGGCGGGTACTTC. Translated: CASSASRSGGGYF.

This clonotype occurred once. A much larger clone sits a single nucleotide away, making a read error possible. Because it lacks the conserved phenylalanine or tryptophan at the end, this CDR3 is likely a read error. V gene TRBV10-3 combines with J gene TRBJ2-1, with 8 bases matching TRBD2. The CDR3 loop spans 15 amino acids. Trimming at V came to 7 bases and at J to 7 bases, leaving 12 bases not matched to a gene. Germline lookup yields CDR1 ENHRY and CDR2 SYGVKD. The CDR3 reads CAITPSGSGGNEQFS. CDR3 bases: TGTGCCATCACTCCGAGCGGGAGTGGGGGGAATGAGCAGTTCTCC.

On this clonotype itself: Being one base from a much bigger clone, this may be a read error. Because it lacks the conserved phenylalanine or tryptophan at the end, this CDR3 is likely a read error. V and J are TRBV29-1 and TRBJ1-1; D gene uncertain. Germline CDR1 is SQVTM and CDR2 is ANQGSEA. The CDR3 is 14 residues long. V gave up 7 bases and J gave up 4 bases, with 19 bases separating them. The CDR3 nucleotides read TGCAGCGCCGTCGGCCCCGGAGGTGGCACTGAAGCTTTCCTT. This gives the protein CSAVGPGGGTEAFL.

In its sample, this clonotype was seen many times. The J gene is TRBJ1-5, the V gene TRBV12-3 or TRBV12-4; no reliable D call. The CDR3 runs 11 residues. The germline V and J ends were trimmed by 6 bases and 4 bases, with 4 bases remaining between them. In nucleotides, the CDR3 is TGTGCCAGCAGCCCAAATCAGCCCCAGCATTTT. This encodes CASSPNQPQHF.